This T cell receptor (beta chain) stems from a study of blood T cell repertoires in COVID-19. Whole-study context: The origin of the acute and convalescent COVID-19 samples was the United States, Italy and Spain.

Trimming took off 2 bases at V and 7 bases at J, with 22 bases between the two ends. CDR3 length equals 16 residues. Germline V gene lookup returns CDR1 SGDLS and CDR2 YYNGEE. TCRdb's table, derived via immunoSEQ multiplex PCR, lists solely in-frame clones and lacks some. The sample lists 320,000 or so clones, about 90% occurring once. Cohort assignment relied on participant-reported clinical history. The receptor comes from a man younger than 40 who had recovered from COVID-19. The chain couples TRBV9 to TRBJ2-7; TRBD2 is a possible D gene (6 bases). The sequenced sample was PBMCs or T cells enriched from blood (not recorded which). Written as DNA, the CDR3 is TGTGCCAGCAGCGTCTCTGGGGACTCGGCGGGGAGGGAGCAGTACTTC. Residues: CASSVSGDSAGREQYF. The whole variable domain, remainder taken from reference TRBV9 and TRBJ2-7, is DSGVTQTPKHLITATGQRVTLRCSPRSGDLSVYWYQQSLDQGLQFLIQYYNGEERAKGNILERFSAQQFPDLHSELNLSSLELGDSALYFCASSVSGDSAGREQYFGPGTRLTVT.